The 25 T cell receptor beta chains below were found in one sample sequenced in a study of blood T cell repertoires in COVID-19. Produced via immunoSEQ multiplex PCR; TCRdb's table is partial and in-frame only. The sample has under 150,000 clones; about 90% are singletons. The sequencing input was peripheral blood. All receptors derive from a man in his fifties with active COVID-19.

V usage is TRBV18 and J usage is TRBJ2-7; possibly TRBD1 for D (7 bases). Germline values: CDR1 KGHSH, CDR2 LQKENI. This CDR3 has 16 amino acids. Trimming pared 2 bases from V and 3 bases from J, leaving 17 bases between. CDR3 residues: CASSPEYRGGVYEQYF. As DNA, the CDR3 is TGTGCCAGCTCACCAGAGTACAGGGGAGGTGTCTACGAGCAGTACTTC.

This clone was seen a handful of times. The chain employs TRBV27 and TRBJ1-2; 9 nucleotides align to TRBD1. V dropped 3 bases and J dropped 6; count of bases not matched to a gene: 2. CDR3 length equals 13 residues. From germline, CDR1 is MNHEY and CDR2 SMNVEV (reference sequence). CDR3 in DNA: TGTGCCAGCAGTTTCCGGACAGGGGATGGCTACACCTTC. Translating it yields CASSFRTGDGYTF.

The rearrangement joins TRBV12-3 or TRBV12-4 to TRBJ2-2; 8 bases line up with TRBD1. The length of the CDR3 is 13 residues. Trimming removed 7 bases from V and 5 bases from J; junction bases left unmatched: 3. Written as DNA, the CDR3 is TGTGCCAGCACGACAGGGGTAACCGGGGAGCTGTTTTTT. It codes for CASTTGVTGELFF.

Worth noting for this clone: Germline and junction disagree at one end, which may indicate a read error. The J gene is TRBJ2-3, the V gene TRBV4-1, with 8 bases matching TRBD1. The CDR3 extends over 15 amino acids. The germline V gene has CDR1 MGHRA and CDR2 YSYEKL. CDR3 sequence: CASSLSPGDGTGRHF. CDR3 DNA: TGCGCCAGCAGCCTCTCCCCCGGGGACGGGACAGGAAGACATTTT.

This chain uses TRBV6-5 with TRBJ1-6; perhaps TRBD1 as D (6 bases). The V end lost 0 bases, the J end lost 6 bases, and 12 bases lay between the germline ends. Germline CDR1 is MNHEY and CDR2 is SVGAGI. The CDR3 spans 16 residues. Here the CDR3 reads CASSYSSGVGNSPLHF. Here the CDR3 DNA reads TGTGCCAGCAGTTACTCATCAGGGGTTGGTAATTCACCCCTCCACTTT.

The chain joins TRBV12-3 or TRBV12-4 to TRBJ1-2, with 8 bases that match TRBD1. The CDR3 is made up of 12 amino acids. The V segment lost 5 bases and the J segment 12 bases; nucleotides outside the gene matches: 8. Written as DNA, the CDR3 is TGTGCCAGCAGTCGGCTCGGGACAGGAGACACCTTC. This sequence encodes CASSRLGTGDTF.

CDR3 nucleotide sequence: TGTGCCAGCGGCCTCCGGGGTGGGAACACTGAAGCTTTCTTT. Translation gives CASGLRGGNTEAFF. V usage is TRBV11-2 and J usage is TRBJ1-1; D gene uncertain. V was shortened by 8 bases and J by 1 base, with 14 bases between the two germline ends. Germline V gene lookup returns CDR1 SGHAT and CDR2 FQNNGV. There are 14 residues in the CDR3.

The rearrangement links TRBV2 to TRBJ2-2, with a possible D match to TRBD1 (6 bases). The germline gives CDR1 SNHLY, CDR2 FYNNEI. The ends were cut back, 6 bases at V and 2 bases at J, with 10 bases in the middle. The length of the CDR3 is 14 residues. The CDR3 here is CASRGTTNTGELFF. In DNA, the CDR3 is TGTGCCAGCAGAGGGACAACAAACACCGGGGAGCTGTTTTTT.

The gene calls are TRBV7-9 and TRBJ2-3; 7 bases match TRBD1. The length of the CDR3 is 15 residues. Germline-derived CDR1 and CDR2 are SEHNR and FQNEAQ (reference sequence). The V gene end was trimmed by 5 bases and the J gene end by 1 base; junction bases not matched to a gene: 6. This CDR3 reads CASSKLGGGTDTQYF. CDR3 sequence (DNA): TGTGCCAGCAGCAAACTAGGGGGCGGCACAGATACGCAGTATTTT.

The sample holds one count of this clone. The J gene is TRBJ2-7, the V gene TRBV6-5, with D hard to call. Trimming stripped 6 bases from V and 3 bases from J, with 6 bases between. This CDR3 comprises 11 residues. The germline gives CDR1 MNHEY, CDR2 SVGAGI. CDR3 nucleotides: TGTGCCAGCAGGGCTAGCTACGAGCAGTACTTC. This encodes CASRASYEQYF.

The chain's CDR3 is CASNGEGSTYNEQFF. CDR3 nucleotides: TGTGCCAGCAACGGAGAGGGCTCGACGTACAATGAGCAGTTCTTC. The V gene is TRBV9, the J gene TRBJ2-1, with TRBD2 as a possible D gene (5 bases). Trimming pared 6 bases from V and 4 bases from J, leaving 17 bases between. The germline gives CDR1 SGDLS, CDR2 YYNGEE. The CDR3 contains 15 residues.

V gene TRBV4-3 combines with J gene TRBJ2-5; D might be TRBD2 (7 bases). This CDR3 comprises 11 residues. Looked up from germline, CDR1 is LGHNA and CDR2 is YSLEER. Here the CDR3 DNA reads TGCCCTACCGGGGGGCCGAAGACCCAGTACTTC. The encoded protein is CPTGGPKTQYF.

The V call is TRBV5-4, the J call TRBJ1-4; D might be TRBD1 (5 bases). Trimming shortened V by 3 bases and J by 8 bases, and 20 bases separated the two germline ends. Germline V gene lookup returns CDR1 SGHNT and CDR2 YYREEE (reference sequence). CDR3 size: 16 residues. The CDR3 DNA reads TGTGCCAGCAGCTCACACGGGCAGATCGGGGGAGAAAAACTGTTTTTT. The encoded protein is CASSSHGQIGGEKLFF.

The chain couples TRBV5-1 to TRBJ2-3; 8 bases line up with TRBD2. Germline-derived CDR1 and CDR2 are SGHRS and YFSETQ. V gave up 0 bases and J gave up 6 bases; unmatched junction bases: 9. The CDR3 is 16 amino acids. The CDR3 DNA follows: TGCGCCAGCAGCTTGGTGGCGTCGGGGGGGCAGGATACGCAGTATTTT. Translated: CASSLVASGGQDTQYF. Variable domain in full (rest from reference TRBV5-1 and TRBJ2-3): KAGVTQTPRYLIKTRGQQVTLSCSPISGHRSVSWYQQTPGQGLQFLFEYFSETQRNKGNFPGRFSGRQFSNSRSEMNVSTLELGDSALYLCASSLVASGGQDTQYFGPGTRLTVL.

The genes are TRBV6-5 and TRBJ2-2; D is ambiguous. Deletions cut 0 bases from V and 6 bases from J, with 14 bases between. CDR1 is MNHEY and CDR2 is SVGAGI in the germline V gene. The CDR3 runs 16 residues. The CDR3 nucleotides read TGTGCCAGCAGTTACTCCGCACAGTCTGGCCCCGGGGAGCTGTTTTTT. This gives the protein CASSYSAQSGPGELFF.

V is TRBV25-1 and J is TRBJ1-6; 10 bases are shared with TRBD1. The CDR3 is made up of 16 amino acids. In germline, CDR1 is MGHDK, CDR2 SYGVNS. V gave up 3 bases and J gave up 7 bases; unmatched junction bases: 6. This CDR3 reads CASSDLRQGANSPLHF. CDR3 sequence (DNA): TGTGCCAGCAGTGATTTACGACAGGGGGCGAATTCACCCCTCCACTTT.

This clone was seen only once. The CDR3 reads CASSFPRDGYTF. DNA for the CDR3: TGTGCCAGCAGCTTCCCGAGGGATGGCTACACCTTC. This chain uses TRBV3-1 (or the pseudogene TRBV3-2) with TRBJ1-2; unclear D gene. Trimming cost V 5 bases and J 6 bases, with 10 bases left between them. CDR3 length: 12 amino acids. Germline values: CDR1 LGHDT, CDR2 YNNKEL (reference sequence).

V is TRBV9 and J is TRBJ2-1; possible D gene TRBD2, 6 bases. V was trimmed by 3 bases and J by 6 bases, leaving 16 bases between them. CDR1 is SGDLS, CDR2 YYNGEE, per germline. The length of the CDR3 is 15 residues. The CDR3 DNA follows: TGTGCCAGCAGCGGCGGGACGGGGCAGGTCAATGAGCAGTTCTTC. It codes for CASSGGTGQVNEQFF.

The J gene is TRBJ2-3, the V gene TRBV6-5, with D tentatively TRBD1 (6 bases). The germline gives CDR1 MNHEY, CDR2 SVGAGI. The CDR3 totals 13 residues. V lost 10 bases, J lost 0 bases, and 11 bases lay in between. The DNA for the CDR3 is TGTGCCACCCAGAGGGGGAGCACAGATACGCAGTATTTT. Translating it yields CATQRGSTDTQYF.

The chain carries TRBV6-5 and TRBJ2-2; D is undetermined. Germline CDR1 reads MNHEY; CDR2 reads SVGAGI. This CDR3 is 14 amino acids long. V lost 3 bases, J lost 4 bases, and 9 bases lay in between. DNA of the CDR3: TGTGCCAGCAGTTATAGCCTGGCCACCGGGGAGCTGTTTTTT. Translating it yields CASSYSLATGELFF.

The chain uses TRBV21-1 and TRBJ2-7; the table assigns TRBD1, which was not confirmed against the DNA. TRBV21-1 counts as a pseudogene. CDR3 length equals 15 residues. The CDR3 bases are TGTGCCAGCAGCAGATATTGGACACTCTCCTACGAGCAGTACTTC. As protein: CASSRYWTLSYEQYF.

About this clone itself: Other DNA sequences within the sample encode an identical CDR3. The V call is TRBV11-2, the J call TRBJ2-7; D possibly corresponds to TRBD1 (8 bases). The V end was cut by 4 bases, the J end by 0 bases, with 16 bases between. From germline, CDR1 is SGHAT and CDR2 FQNNGV. The CDR3 is 16 amino acids. In DNA form, the CDR3 reads TGTGCCAGCAGCTCACCGGGGGGACAGGTCTCCTACGAGCAGTACTTC. It specifies CASSSPGGQVSYEQYF.

Only one count was recorded for this clone. The chain is built from TRBV11-1 and TRBJ2-7, with 9 bases matching TRBD2. Germline assignment: CDR1 SGHAT and CDR2 FQDESV (reference sequence). Losses at the gene ends were 4 bases for V and 5 bases for J; bases not matched to a gene: 12. CDR3 length: 16 residues. Here the CDR3 reads CASSSRAAGGLDEQYF. The CDR3 DNA sequence: TGTGCCAGCAGCTCGAGGGCGGCGGGGGGGCTCGACGAGCAGTACTTC.

The CDR3 region has the DNA TGTGCCTGGAGTGTACGCAGGAATTTCTATGGCTACACCTTC. This translates into CAWSVRRNFYGYTF. The genes are TRBV30 and TRBJ1-2; D is undetermined. The CDR3 runs 14 residues. Germline assignment: CDR1 GTSNPN and CDR2 SVGIG (reference sequence). Trimming removed 0 bases from V and 4 bases from J, with 12 bases in between.

This chain links TRBV6-6 with TRBJ1-2; TRBD1 might be the D (5 bases). Trimming shortened V by 6 bases and J by 12 bases, and 17 bases separated the two germline ends. The CDR3 spans 12 residues. Germline V lookup: CDR1 MNHNY, CDR2 SVGAGI (reference sequence). The CDR3 sequence is CASRFREALHTF. In DNA form, the CDR3 reads TGTGCCAGCAGATTCAGGGAGGCCCTTCACACCTTC.